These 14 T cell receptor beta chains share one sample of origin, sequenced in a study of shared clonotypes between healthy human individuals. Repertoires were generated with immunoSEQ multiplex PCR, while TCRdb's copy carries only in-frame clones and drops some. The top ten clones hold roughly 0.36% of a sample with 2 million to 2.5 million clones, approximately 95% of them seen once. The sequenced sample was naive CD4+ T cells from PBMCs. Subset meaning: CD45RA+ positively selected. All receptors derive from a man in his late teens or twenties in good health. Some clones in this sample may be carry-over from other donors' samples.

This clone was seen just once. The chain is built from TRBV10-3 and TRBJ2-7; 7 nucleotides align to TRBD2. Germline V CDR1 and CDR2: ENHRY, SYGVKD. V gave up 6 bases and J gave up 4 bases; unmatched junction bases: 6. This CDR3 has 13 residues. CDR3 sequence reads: CAISGGSRYEQYF. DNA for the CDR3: TGTGCCATCAGCGGCGGGAGTAGATACGAGCAGTACTTC.

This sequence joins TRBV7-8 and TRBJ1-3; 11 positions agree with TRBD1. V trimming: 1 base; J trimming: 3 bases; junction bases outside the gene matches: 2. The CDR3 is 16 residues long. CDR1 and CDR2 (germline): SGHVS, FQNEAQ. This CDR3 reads CASSLVDRGHGNTIYF. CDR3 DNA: TGTGCCAGCAGCTTAGTGGACAGGGGGCATGGAAACACCATATATTTT.

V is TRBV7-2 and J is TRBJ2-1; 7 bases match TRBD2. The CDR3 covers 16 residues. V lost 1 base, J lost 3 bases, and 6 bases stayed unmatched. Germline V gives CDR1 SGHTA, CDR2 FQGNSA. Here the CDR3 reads CASSLGYSGLYNEQFF. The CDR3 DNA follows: TGTGCCAGCAGCTTAGGCTATAGCGGGCTCTACAATGAGCAGTTCTTC.

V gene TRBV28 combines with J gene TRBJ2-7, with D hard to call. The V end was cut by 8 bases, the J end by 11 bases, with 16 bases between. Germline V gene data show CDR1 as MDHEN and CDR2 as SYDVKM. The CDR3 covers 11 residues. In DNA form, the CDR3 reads TGTGCCAGCTCGACGACGGTCTTGGAGTACTTC. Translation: CASSTTVLEYF.

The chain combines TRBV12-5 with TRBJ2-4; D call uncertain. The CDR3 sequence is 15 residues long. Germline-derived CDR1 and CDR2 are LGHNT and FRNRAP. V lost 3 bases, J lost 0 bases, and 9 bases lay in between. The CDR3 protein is CASGFALIAKNIQYF. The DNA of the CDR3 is TGTGCTAGTGGTTTCGCTCTTATAGCCAAAAACATTCAGTACTTC.

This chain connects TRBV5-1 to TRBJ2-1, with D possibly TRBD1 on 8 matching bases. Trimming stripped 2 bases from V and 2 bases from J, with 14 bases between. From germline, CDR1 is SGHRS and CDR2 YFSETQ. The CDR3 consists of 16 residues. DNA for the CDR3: TGCGCCAGCAGCTTTTTACAGGGGGGGACCTACAATGAGCAGTTCTTC. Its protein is CASSFLQGGTYNEQFF.

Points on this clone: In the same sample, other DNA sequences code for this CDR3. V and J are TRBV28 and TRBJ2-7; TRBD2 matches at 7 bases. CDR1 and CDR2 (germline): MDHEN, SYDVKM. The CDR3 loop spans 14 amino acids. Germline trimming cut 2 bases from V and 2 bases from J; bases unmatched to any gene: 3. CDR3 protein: CASSLSGAAYEQYF. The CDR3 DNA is TGTGCCAGCAGTTTAAGCGGGGCGGCCTACGAGCAGTACTTC.

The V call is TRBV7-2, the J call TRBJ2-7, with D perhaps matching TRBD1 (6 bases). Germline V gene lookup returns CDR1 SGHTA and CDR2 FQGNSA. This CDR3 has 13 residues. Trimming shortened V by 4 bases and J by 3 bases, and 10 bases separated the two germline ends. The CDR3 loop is CASSSDRHYEQYF. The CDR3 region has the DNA TGTGCCAGCAGCTCCGACAGGCACTACGAGCAGTACTTC. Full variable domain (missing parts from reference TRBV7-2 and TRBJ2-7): GAGVSQSPSNKVTEKGKDVELRCDPISGHTALYWYRQSLGQGLEFLIYFQGNSAPDKSGLPSDRFSAERTGGSVSTLTIQRTQQEDSAVYLCASSSDRHYEQYFGPGTRLTVT.

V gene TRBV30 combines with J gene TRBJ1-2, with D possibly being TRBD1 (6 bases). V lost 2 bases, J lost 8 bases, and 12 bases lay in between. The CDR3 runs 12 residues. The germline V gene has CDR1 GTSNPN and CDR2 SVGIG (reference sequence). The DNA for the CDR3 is TGTGCCTGGAGTTCAGGGGCGCCGGGCTACACCTTC. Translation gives CAWSSGAPGYTF.

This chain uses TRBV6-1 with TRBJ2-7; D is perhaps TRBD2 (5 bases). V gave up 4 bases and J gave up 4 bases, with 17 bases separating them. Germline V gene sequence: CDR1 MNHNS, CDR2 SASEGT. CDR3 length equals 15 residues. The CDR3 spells CASSVSVGLIYEQYF. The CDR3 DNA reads TGTGCCAGCAGTGTTTCCGTAGGACTGATATACGAGCAGTACTTC.

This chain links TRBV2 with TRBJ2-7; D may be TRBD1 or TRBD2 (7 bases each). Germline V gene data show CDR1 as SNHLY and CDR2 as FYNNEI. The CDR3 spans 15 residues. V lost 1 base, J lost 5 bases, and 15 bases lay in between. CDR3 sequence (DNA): TGTGCCAGCAGTGAAGGGGAGGGGGCGTTCGACGAGCAGTACTTC. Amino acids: CASSEGEGAFDEQYF.

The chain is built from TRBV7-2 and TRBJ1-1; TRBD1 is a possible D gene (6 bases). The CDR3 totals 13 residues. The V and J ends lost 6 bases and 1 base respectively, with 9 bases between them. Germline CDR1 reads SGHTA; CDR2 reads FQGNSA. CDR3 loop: CASRSGANTEAFF. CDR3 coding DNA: TGTGCCAGCAGGTCGGGGGCGAACACTGAAGCTTTCTTT. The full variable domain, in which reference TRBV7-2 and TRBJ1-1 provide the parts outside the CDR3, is GAGVSQSPSNKVTEKGKDVELRCDPISGHTALYWYRQSLGQGLEFLIYFQGNSAPDKSGLPSDRFSAERTGGSVSTLTIQRTQQEDSAVYLCASRSGANTEAFFGQGTRLTVV.

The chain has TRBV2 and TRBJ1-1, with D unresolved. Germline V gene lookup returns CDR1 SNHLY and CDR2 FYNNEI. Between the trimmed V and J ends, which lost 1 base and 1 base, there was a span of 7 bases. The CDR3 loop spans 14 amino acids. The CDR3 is CASSEGMGNTEAFF. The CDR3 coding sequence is TGTGCCAGCAGTGAAGGGATGGGGAACACTGAAGCTTTCTTT.

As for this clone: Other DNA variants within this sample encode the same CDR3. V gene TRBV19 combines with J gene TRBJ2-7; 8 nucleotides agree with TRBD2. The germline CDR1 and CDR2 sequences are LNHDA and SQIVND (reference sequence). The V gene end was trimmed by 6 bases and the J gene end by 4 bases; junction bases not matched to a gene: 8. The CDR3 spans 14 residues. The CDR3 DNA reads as TGTGCCAGTAGCATACGAACTAGCGGATACGAGCAGTACTTC. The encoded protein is CASSIRTSGYEQYF.